These 9 T cell receptor beta chains originate from one sample sequenced in a study. Via MiXCR, TCRdb re-called the RT-PCR reads, giving one row per CDR3 protein. The sample contains about 680,000 distinct CDR3 sequences, about 14% of which appear only once. The source material was memory CD4+ T cells from blood. These receptors all stem from a female donor in good health, serving as a healthy control.

The chain links TRBV5-1 to TRBJ2-5, with D maybe TRBD1 (7 bases). Germline values: CDR1 SGHRS, CDR2 YFSETQ. This CDR3 has 16 residues. Trimming took off 0 bases at V and 2 bases at J, with 14 bases between the two ends. In DNA, the CDR3 is TGCGCCAGCAGCTTGGGACAGGGAGGTCGACAAGAGACCCAGTACTTC. This sequence encodes CASSLGQGGRQETQYF.

J is TRBJ1-3 and V is TRBV18; 7 bases agree with TRBD1. Germline V gene data show CDR1 as KGHSH and CDR2 as LQKENI. The J segment lost 0 bases and the V segment lost 4 bases, leaving 6 bases of the junction unmatched. This CDR3 is built from 16 residues. The CDR3 loop reads CASSRGDRSSGNTIYF. The CDR3 coding sequence is TGTGCCAGCTCACGGGGGGACAGAAGCTCTGGAAACACCATATATTTT. Full variable domain (remainder filled in from reference TRBV18 and TRBJ1-3): NAGVMQNPRHLVRRRGQEARLRCSPMKGHSHVYWYRQLPEEGLKFMVYLQKENIIDESGMPKERFSAEFPKEGPSILRIQQVVRGDSAAYFCASSRGDRSSGNTIYFGEGSWLTVV.

The chain couples TRBV28 to TRBJ2-7, with TRBD1 matching over 12 bases. Germline-derived CDR1 and CDR2 are MDHEN and SYDVKM. This CDR3 contains 17 residues. The V gene end was trimmed by 6 bases and the J gene end by 5 bases; junction bases not matched to a gene: 14. CDR3 nucleotides: TGTGCCAGCAGCCAGTATCCCGGGACAGGGGGCATGAACGAGCAGTACTTC. Its protein product is CASSQYPGTGGMNEQYF.

The chain employs TRBV19 and TRBJ2-7; 10 bases fit TRBD2. Per the germline V gene, CDR1 is LNHDA and CDR2 is SQIVND (reference sequence). Losses at the gene ends were 4 bases for V and 3 bases for J; bases not matched to a gene: 6. The CDR3 is made up of 15 amino acids. The CDR3 coding sequence is TGTGCCAGTAGTAAAACGGGACTAGCGATCTACGAGCAGTACTTC. Residues: CASSKTGLAIYEQYF.

This clonotype was seen ten or more times. The CDR3 DNA sequence: TGTGCCAGCAGCTTAGGTTCAGGGGGCGATACGCAGTATTTT. This gives the protein CASSLGSGGDTQYF. The chain joins TRBV7-2 to TRBJ2-3, with 8 bases matching TRBD1. Germline lookup yields CDR1 SGHTA and CDR2 FQGNSA. This CDR3 region has 14 residues. V lost 1 base to trimming and J lost 6 bases; unmatched junction nucleotides: 3.

This clonotype was seen more than once but under ten times. This chain uses TRBV7-9 with TRBJ2-3; D may be TRBD2 (6 bases). Deletions cut 4 bases from V and 11 bases from J, with 13 bases between. The CDR3 runs 12 residues. Germline V CDR1 and CDR2: SEHNR, FQNEAQ (reference sequence). CDR3 DNA: TGTGCCAGCAGCTCCGGAGATAGCGGGCAGTATTTT. Its protein is CASSSGDSGQYF.

The V gene is TRBV20-1, the J gene TRBJ2-5; TRBD2 aligns across 8 bases. CDR1 is DFQATT, CDR2 SNEGSKA, per germline (reference sequence). Trimming cost V 7 bases and J 1 base; bases outside gene matches: 5. The length of the CDR3 is 13 residues. The CDR3 is CSVVSGAQETQYF. CDR3 nucleotides: TGCAGTGTCGTTAGCGGGGCCCAAGAGACCCAGTACTTC.

In its sample, this clonotype was seen a few times. This chain joins TRBV2 and TRBJ1-1, with D unclear. The CDR3 covers 13 residues. Germline V gene lookup returns CDR1 SNHLY and CDR2 FYNNEI. The germline V and J ends were trimmed by 8 bases and 3 bases, with 13 bases remaining between them. CDR3 loop: CASREAGYTEAFF. The DNA of the CDR3 is TGTGCCAGCCGCGAGGCGGGTTACACTGAAGCTTTCTTT.

This clonotype was recorded at least ten times. This sequence joins TRBV6-5 and TRBJ2-5; possible D gene TRBD1, 5 bases. Germline V gene sequence: CDR1 MNHEY, CDR2 SVGAGI. This CDR3 contains 11 residues. Trimming removed 0 bases at V and 9 bases at J, with 5 bases between. The CDR3: CASSYSQAQYF. The CDR3 coding sequence is TGTGCCAGCAGTTACTCACAGGCCCAGTACTTC.